This T cell receptor beta chain was observed in a study of early T cells in non-severe SARS-CoV-2 infection. In the study overall: Unsorted whole blood bulk RNA was sequenced, with unpaired chains. Study conclusions and caveats: Matches to VDJdb favored anti-spike CD8 responses and missed private and CD4 specificities.

Ten or more counts support this clonotype. Its antigen is unidentified. Each single cDNA molecule received a unique molecular identifier. TCRdb recomputed calls from the 5' RACE reads with MiXCR, one row per CDR3 protein. The table has 55,000 to 65,000 distinct CDR3 sequences, under 15% seen once. This CDR3 is built from 18 residues. Germline values: CDR1 SNHLY, CDR2 FYNNEI. Trimming at V came to 6 bases and at J to 7 bases, leaving 16 bases not matched to a gene. The sample comprised whole blood. This TCR was sampled from an adult who was a healthcare worker with PCR-confirmed SARS-CoV-2 infection or an uninfected control (not recorded which). This chain uses TRBV2 with TRBJ2-2, with 11 bases matching TRBD2. CDR3 in DNA: TGTGCCAGCAGGGGGACTAGCGGAGGCGTACAGGTTGACGGGGAGCTGTTTTTT. It codes for CASRGTSGGVQVDGELFF.